Following are 5 T cell receptor beta chains from one sample sequenced in a study of OX40 agonist ivuxolimab in advanced cancers. TCRdb's table, derived via immunoSEQ multiplex PCR, lists solely in-frame clones and lacks some. The table has more than 45,000 clones, roughly 90% seen once; the top ten hold 6.9%. Sequencing used CD4+ or CD8+ T cells sorted from blood, obtained in a trial of the OX40 agonist ivuxolimab. These receptors were collected from an adult with an advanced solid tumor such as melanoma, head and neck, liver or kidney cancer.

This rearrangement joins TRBV7-9 to TRBJ2-3; D call uncertain. V shed 5 bases and J shed 0 bases, with 9 bases lying between them. The germline gives CDR1 SEHNR, CDR2 FQNEAQ (reference sequence). The CDR3 consists of 14 residues. The CDR3 DNA is TGTGCCAGCAGCCCCTCGCTAAGCACAGATACGCAGTATTTT. Translated, it gives CASSPSLSTDTQYF.

The gene calls are TRBV10-3 and TRBJ2-7, with 8 bases aligning to TRBD1. This CDR3 is built from 15 residues. Germline V gives CDR1 ENHRY, CDR2 SYGVKD. V shed 5 bases and J 6 bases; nucleotides not matched to a gene: 12. The DNA for the CDR3 is TGTGCCATCAGTCCCAGGGGGCTCGACGGGGGCGAGCAGTACTTC. Its translation is CAISPRGLDGGEQYF.

The chain couples TRBV9 to TRBJ2-3; 11 nucleotides line up with TRBD2. This CDR3 spans 15 amino acids. From germline, CDR1 is SGDLS and CDR2 YYNGEE. V lost 0 bases and J lost 10; bases outside the gene matches: 7. CDR3 DNA: TGTGCCAGCAGCGTAGCGGGTCTAGCGGGAGGCCCGCAGTATTTT. This sequence encodes CASSVAGLAGGPQYF.

This chain links TRBV5-1 with TRBJ2-3, with D perhaps assigned TRBD1 or TRBD2 (5 bases each). This CDR3 has 13 amino acids. Trimming stripped 0 bases from V and 3 bases from J, with 5 bases between. Germline V CDR1 and CDR2: SGHRS, YFSETQ. The CDR3 bases are TGCGCCAGCAGCTTGGGGGGGACAGATACGCAGTATTTT. Translation gives CASSLGGTDTQYF. Supplemented by reference TRBV5-1 and TRBJ2-3, the full variable domain reads KAGVTQTPRYLIKTRGQQVTLSCSPISGHRSVSWYQQTPGQGLQFLFEYFSETQRNKGNFPGRFSGRQFSNSRSEMNVSTLELGDSALYLCASSLGGTDTQYFGPGTRLTVL.

The chain has TRBV7-8 and TRBJ2-3; D is unclear. The germline V gene encodes CDR1 SGHVS and CDR2 FQNEAQ. V lost 8 bases, J lost 5 bases, and 17 bases lay in between. The CDR3 totals 14 residues. CDR3 DNA sequence: TGTGCCAGCCCCGGTCAAAGGGTATTAGATACGCAGTATTTT. Its protein product is CASPGQRVLDTQYF.